The clone carrying this T cell receptor (beta chain) was detected ten times or more. Authors of the study amplified TCR beta CDR3 regions from RNA transcripts. HTBI primers drove first-round RT-PCR of the TCR CDR3. TCRdb analysed the multiplex PCR reads with MiXCR anew, one entry per CDR3 protein. The sample has around 800,000 distinct CDR3 sequences; about two fifths are singletons. The length of the CDR3 is 15 residues. V gave up 7 bases and J gave up 2 bases; unmatched junction bases: 12. Germline V gives CDR1 SQVTM, CDR2 ANQGSEA. The data were taken from a study of T cells in Graves' hyperthyroidism and ophthalmopathy.

This clonotype was obtained from a man younger than 35 with Graves' hyperthyroidism. The rearrangement joins TRBV29-1 to TRBJ2-7; TRBD1 matches 9 bases. The sequenced sample consisted of blood. CDR3 bases: TGCAGCGGAAGTACAGGGACAGGGAAAACCTACGAGCAGTACTTC. Protein product: CSGSTGTGKTYEQYF.